This T cell receptor (beta chain) was captured in a study of blood T cell repertoires in COVID-19. Turning to the study itself: Sites across the United States, Italy and Spain contributed samples from acute and convalescent COVID-19. From T cells, B-cell-depleted T cells, or PBMCs came the material, which was cDNA or gDNA.

Clones were read by immunoSEQ multiplex PCR, and TCRdb kept only the in-frame ones, dropping some. This sample has about 83,000 clones; roughly nine tenths occur once, and the top ten carry about a sixth. V dropped 5 bases and J dropped 1 base, with 17 bases sitting between them. Per germline, CDR1 MGHRA and CDR2 YSYEKL. CDR3 length: 16 amino acids. The specimen sequenced was peripheral blood. This TCR was recovered from an elderly woman with active or convalescent COVID-19. This chain joins TRBV4-1 and TRBJ1-1; tentative D call: TRBD1 (5 bases). CDR3 residues: CASSDRLDPWNTEAFF. Here the CDR3 DNA reads TGCGCCAGCAGCGACAGATTGGATCCTTGGAACACTGAAGCTTTCTTT.